A single sample is the source of the 19 T cell receptor beta chains below, sequenced in a study of blood T cell repertoires in COVID-19. Method: immunoSEQ multiplex PCR; TCRdb's copy keeps in-frame clones and lacks some. The sample holds 80,000 or so clones, over 80% seen once. Sequencing input: peripheral blood. Every receptor here comes from a human donor in a cohort sampled during active COVID-19.

The V and J genes are TRBV7-8 and TRBJ1-5; D may be TRBD1 (6 bases). CDR1 is SGHVS, CDR2 FQNEAQ, per germline. V lost 4 bases and J lost 3, with 10 bases in between. CDR3 length: 14 amino acids. In nucleotides, the CDR3 is TGTGCCAGCAGCTCGGACAGCTCCAATCAGCCCCAGCATTTT. Translation gives CASSSDSSNQPQHF.

This clone has only a few counts. Germline is not matched at one junction end, which may reflect a read error. The chain joins TRBV6-5 to TRBJ2-7, with 8 bases that match TRBD1. This CDR3 contains 13 residues. Germline V gene lookup returns CDR1 MNHEY and CDR2 SVGAGI. CDR3 coding DNA: TGTGCCAGCAGTAGGACAGGGTCCTACGAACAGTACTTC. Amino acids: CASSRTGSYEQYF.

The V and J genes are TRBV6-6 and TRBJ1-1; D unclear. Trimming shortened V by 6 bases and J by 7 bases, and 9 bases separated the two germline ends. CDR1 is MNHNY, CDR2 SVGAGI, per germline (reference sequence). The CDR3 spans 11 residues. The CDR3 sequence is CASRWEVEAFF. CDR3 DNA sequence: TGTGCCAGCAGATGGGAGGTTGAAGCTTTCTTT.

The rearrangement joins TRBV25-1 to TRBJ1-4; D is perhaps TRBD1 (5 bases). This CDR3 comprises 15 residues. Deletions cut 2 bases from V and 8 bases from J, with 15 bases between. Germline V gene data show CDR1 as MGHDK and CDR2 as SYGVNS. CDR3: CASSEMGQGREKLFF. As DNA, the CDR3 is TGTGCCAGCAGTGAAATGGGGCAGGGTCGCGAAAAACTGTTTTTT.

The chain recombines TRBV6-5 with TRBJ2-7; TRBD1 is a possible D gene (6 bases). The CDR3 spans 14 residues. Germline V lookup: CDR1 MNHEY, CDR2 SVGAGI. Deletions cut 7 bases from V and 5 bases from J, with 18 bases between. The CDR3, as DNA: TGTGCCAGCAACCCTAATCGACAGGCGCACGAGCAGTACTTC. This translates into CASNPNRQAHEQYF.

The rearrangement links TRBV19 to TRBJ1-2; possible D gene TRBD1, 6 bases. Germline CDR1 reads LNHDA; CDR2 reads SQIVND (reference sequence). The CDR3 spans 13 residues. V was clipped by 2 bases and J by 7 bases, with 11 bases between them. The CDR3 DNA sequence: TGTGCCAGTAGTATATCTACAGGGTCTGGCTACACCTTC. Its translation is CASSISTGSGYTF.

The rearrangement joins TRBV7-9 to TRBJ2-1; perhaps TRBD1 as D (6 bases). V was trimmed by 5 bases and J by 5 bases, leaving 10 bases between them. Germline CDR1 reads SEHNR; CDR2 reads FQNEAQ (reference sequence). The CDR3 covers 13 residues. The CDR3 protein is CASSLWDNNEQFF. The CDR3 bases are TGTGCCAGCAGCCTCTGGGACAACAATGAGCAGTTCTTC.

For this clone: Different DNA sequences within this sample yield the same CDR3. This chain links TRBV28 with TRBJ1-1; 8 bases fit TRBD1. V dropped 4 bases and J dropped 8; count of bases not matched to a gene: 12. This CDR3 region has 15 residues. Germline CDR1 and CDR2: MDHEN and SYDVKM. CDR3 amino acids: CASSYYRGEGTEAFF. The DNA for the CDR3 is TGTGCCAGCAGTTATTACAGGGGGGAGGGTACCGAAGCTTTCTTT.

V is TRBV3-1 (or the pseudogene TRBV3-2) and J is TRBJ2-7; 7 bases match TRBD1. The length of the CDR3 is 15 residues. After removal of 1 base from V and 3 bases from J, the junction contained 6 bases not matched to a gene. CDR1 is LGHDT, CDR2 YNNKEL, per germline (reference sequence). Here the CDR3 reads CASSQGQGPNYEQYF. CDR3 nucleotides: TGTGCCAGCAGCCAAGGACAGGGCCCCAACTACGAGCAGTACTTC.

V is TRBV2 and J is TRBJ2-3, with 8 positions matching TRBD2. The CDR3 consists of 15 residues. J lost 6 bases, V lost 2 bases, and 7 bases had no gene match. CDR1 is SNHLY, CDR2 FYNNEI, per germline. CDR3 nucleotides: TGTGCCAGCAGTGAAAACGGGAGGGATCTCGATACGCAGTATTTT. It yields the protein CASSENGRDLDTQYF.

V usage is TRBV4-1 and J usage is TRBJ2-2, with 11 bases fitting TRBD2. Losses at the gene ends were 1 base for V and 11 bases for J; bases not matched to a gene: 6. Germline CDR1 is MGHRA and CDR2 is YSYEKL. The CDR3 is 15 amino acids. As DNA, the CDR3 is TGCGCCAGCAGCCAAGTCGGTCTAGCGGGAGGAGAGCTGTTTTTT. This codes for CASSQVGLAGGELFF.

The rearrangement links TRBV10-3 to TRBJ2-7; no clear D gene. The CDR3 runs 11 residues. In germline, CDR1 is ENHRY, CDR2 SYGVKD. The CDR3 sequence: CSSGPSYEQYF. DNA of the CDR3: TGTTCCTCGGGTCCCTCCTACGAGCAGTACTTC.

The rearrangement joins TRBV18 to TRBJ2-3; 12 nucleotides agree with TRBD1. The CDR3 sequence is 16 residues long. V lost 3 bases, J lost 6 bases, and 7 bases stayed unmatched. Germline V gives CDR1 KGHSH, CDR2 LQKENI. CDR3 DNA: TGTGCCAGCTCACCCCCCGCGGGACAGGGGGCTGATACGCAGTATTTT. It translates to CASSPPAGQGADTQYF.

The V gene is TRBV29-1, the J gene TRBJ2-7; possibly TRBD1 for D (5 bases). This CDR3 spans 11 amino acids. Germline loops: CDR1 SQVTM, CDR2 ANQGSEA. V was clipped by 2 bases and J by 5 bases, with 7 bases between them. CDR3 nucleotide sequence: TGCAGCGTTGAATACAGGAACGAGCAGTACTTC. Translated, it gives CSVEYRNEQYF.

This clone showed up just once. The rearrangement uses TRBV11-1 and TRBJ2-7; 8 bases align to TRBD1. Losses at the gene ends were 3 bases for V and 4 bases for J; bases not matched to a gene: 5. CDR1 SGHAT and CDR2 FQDESV come from the germline V gene (reference sequence). The CDR3 runs 14 residues. This CDR3 is CASSLDRVIYEQYF. The CDR3 DNA follows: TGTGCCAGCAGCTTGGACAGGGTGATTTACGAGCAGTACTTC.

The V call is TRBV5-4, the J call TRBJ2-1; D might be TRBD1 (6 bases). The CDR3 consists of 18 residues. V lost 6 bases and J 0 bases, leaving 22 bases between the germline ends. Germline V gene data show CDR1 as SGHNT and CDR2 as YYREEE (reference sequence). The CDR3 region is CASTPPGTTVPSYNEQFF. CDR3 in DNA: TGTGCCAGCACCCCCCCGGGGACAACCGTACCCTCCTACAATGAGCAGTTCTTC.

The rearrangement joins TRBV2 to TRBJ2-1; D call uncertain. This CDR3 contains 14 residues. In germline, CDR1 is SNHLY, CDR2 FYNNEI. V was pared by 3 bases and J by 6 bases, with 12 bases between. CDR3 in amino acids: CASSENRDTNEQFF. The CDR3 region has the DNA TGTGCCAGCAGTGAGAATAGAGACACCAATGAGCAGTTCTTC.

The V call is TRBV5-4, the J call TRBJ2-7; D call uncertain. V gave up 1 base and J gave up 0 bases, with 5 bases separating them. The CDR3 loop spans 13 amino acids. CDR1 and CDR2 from the germline V gene are SGHNT and YYREEE (reference sequence). CDR3 sequence (DNA): TGTGCCAGCAGCTTGCAGGCCTCCTACGAGCAGTACTTC. Amino acid sequence: CASSLQASYEQYF.

The rearrangement links TRBV2 to TRBJ1-1; tentatively, D is TRBD1 (5 bases). Trimming removed 5 bases from V and 6 bases from J, with 19 bases in between. Germline CDR1 SNHLY, CDR2 FYNNEI. The CDR3 runs 15 residues. As DNA, the CDR3 is TGTGCCAGCAGTCCGGCAGGGTCTGGCCTCGCTGAAGCTTTCTTT. Translating it yields CASSPAGSGLAEAFF. The full variable domain, its missing parts supplied by reference TRBV2 and TRBJ1-1, is EPEVTQTPSHQVTQMGQEVILRCVPISNHLYFYWYRQILGQKVEFLVSFYNNEISEKSEIFDDQFSVERPDGSNFTLKIRSTKLEDSAMYFCASSPAGSGLAEAFFGQGTRLTVV.